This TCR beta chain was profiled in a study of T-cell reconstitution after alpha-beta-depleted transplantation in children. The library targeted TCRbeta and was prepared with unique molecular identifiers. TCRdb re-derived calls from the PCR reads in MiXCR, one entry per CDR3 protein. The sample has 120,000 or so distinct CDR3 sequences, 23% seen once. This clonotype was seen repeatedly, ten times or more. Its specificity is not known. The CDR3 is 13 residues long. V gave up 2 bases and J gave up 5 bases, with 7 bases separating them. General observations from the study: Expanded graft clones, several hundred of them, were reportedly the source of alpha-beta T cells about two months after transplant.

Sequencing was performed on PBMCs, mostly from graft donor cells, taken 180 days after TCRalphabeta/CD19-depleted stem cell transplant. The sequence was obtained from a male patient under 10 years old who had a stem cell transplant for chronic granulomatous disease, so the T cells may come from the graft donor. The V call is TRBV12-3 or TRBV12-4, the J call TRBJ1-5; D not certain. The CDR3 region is CASSLQNHQPQHF. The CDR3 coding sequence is TGTGCCAGCAGTTTACAGAACCATCAGCCCCAGCATTTT.